Here is one T cell receptor (beta chain) with its context. The antigen is unknown. The sample belongs to a study of graft-versus-host responses after intestinal transplantation. Across the whole study: Every recipient underwent anti-thymocyte globulin induction, then tacrolimus and steroids for approximately 3 years. Findings and caveats of the study: Patients with graft-donor T cell macrochimerism had high graft-versus-host to host-versus-graft clonal ratios in allografts.

Clones were read by immunoSEQ multiplex PCR, and TCRdb kept only the in-frame ones, dropping some. In the table there are around 100,000 clones, 85% to 95% of which are singletons. The V gene lost 7 bases and the J gene lost 6 bases, with 10 bases spanning the gap. Germline V lookup: CDR1 MNHEY, CDR2 SVGAGI. This CDR3 region has 11 residues. The chain is built from TRBV6-5 and TRBJ2-7; maybe TRBD2 (6 bases). The source was unstimulated CD8+ T cells sorted from spleen or lymph node cells, collected before transplant. This TCR was recovered from a human donor who was the organ donor for an intestinal transplant. The CDR3 here is CASIKEGEQYF. The CDR3 nucleotides read TGTGCCAGCATAAAGGAGGGCGAGCAGTACTTC.